This T cell receptor (beta chain) was identified during a study of a mutant IDH1 vaccine in newly diagnosed glioma (dated by TCRdb to about 2021). A note on the overall study: Patients received eight vaccinations in weeks 1, 3, 5, 7, 11, 15, 19 and 23, corresponding to visits V03 through V10. Prior to enrollment, standard therapy consisting of radiotherapy alone, temozolomide alone, or radiochemotherapy with temozolomide had been administered to patients, with the combination being received by most patients. Peripheral blood samples were drawn at six visits, namely V03 (baseline), V05, V07, V10, V12 and V13. Longitudinal TCRB deep sequencing was done for 25 treated patients, wherever samples were available for exploratory analyses. The approximately 29 treated patients were approximately 60% male and roughly 40% female, with a mean age of approximately 40 years. Vaccination began 4-6 weeks after radiotherapy alone, or alongside temozolomide cycles in the chemotherapy-containing groups.

The intended sense of this specimen's time point label: week 23, last vaccination. Every vaccine dose consisted of 300 ug of a 20-mer mutant IDH1 peptide in Montanide, administered subcutaneously together with topical imiquimod. Newly diagnosed WHO grade 3 or 4 IDH1-mutant astrocytomas showing loss of nuclear ATRX were present in the donors. The samples were drawn from NOA16, a multicentre, single-arm, open-label phase I trial in Germany that tested a mutant IDH1 peptide vaccine in humans for the first time. Genomic DNA for TCRB sequencing was extracted from EDTA blood using the DNeasy Blood and Tissue Kit. About this clone: The antigen it binds to is not known. Base-call qualities are not available, and no considerably larger clone is one nucleotide away.

The paper's findings and limits, for the study overall: Vaccine-induced immune responses across multiple MHC alleles were detected in over 85% of patients. Availability determined which PBMC samples were chosen for TCRB deep sequencing. It was noted by the authors that analyses of patient blood samples could not be reproduced owing to sample limitations. No apparent relationship was observed between pseudoprogression and alterations in the top peripheral T cell clonotypes detected by TCRB sequencing.

Preparation of the library involved the immunoSEQ multiplex PCR assay. Rearranged TCR beta chain sequences were amplified using the hsTCRB Kit according to the manufacturer's protocol. TCRB libraries were sequenced on an Illumina MiSeq. For the original study's pipeline: The kit vendor's proprietary platform handled demultiplexing, trimming and gene mapping. TCRdb provides this immuneACCESS table in a form limited to in-frame rearrangements. Some clones are lacking; in checked studies, under half of them reflect an unresolved V gene, and why the rest are absent is not known. That table furnishes V, J and clone size, whereas the DNA furnished D and trimming. The sample records tens of thousands of clones, 75% to 90% of which are singletons. Approximately 6.2% of the sample is in the top ten clones. Reading the germline V gene gives CDR1 SGHRS and CDR2 YFSETQ. V loses 4 bases, J loses 2 bases, and the germline ends lie 7 bases apart. The CDR3 sequence holds 12 residues, the cysteine and phenylalanine included. Only the CDR3 DNA stays, 36 bases, in frame from base 1.

Sequenced here: PBMCs, sampled from a glioma patient whose treatment included an IDH1 peptide vaccine. The rearranged chain carries TRBV5-1 and TRBJ2-7; no D gene is confidently identified. This receptor was identified in a man aged 35 to 55 with glioma. Here the CDR3 is given as CASSLPPYEQYF. The DNA is as follows: TGCGCCAGCAGCCTCCCCCCCTACGAGCAGTACTTC.